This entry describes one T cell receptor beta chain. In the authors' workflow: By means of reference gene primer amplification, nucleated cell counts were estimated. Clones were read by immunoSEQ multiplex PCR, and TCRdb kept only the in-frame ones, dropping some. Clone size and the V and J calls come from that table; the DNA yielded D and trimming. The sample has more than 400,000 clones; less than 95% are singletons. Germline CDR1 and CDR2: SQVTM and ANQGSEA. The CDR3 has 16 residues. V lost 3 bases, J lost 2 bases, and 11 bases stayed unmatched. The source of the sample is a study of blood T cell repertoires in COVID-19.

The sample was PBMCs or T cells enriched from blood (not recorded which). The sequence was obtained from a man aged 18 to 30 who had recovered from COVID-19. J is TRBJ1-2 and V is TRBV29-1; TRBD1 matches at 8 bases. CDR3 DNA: TGCAGCGTTGACCGTGTCAGGGGGCTGTGGAACTATGGCTACACCTTC. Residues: CSVDRVRGLWNYGYTF.